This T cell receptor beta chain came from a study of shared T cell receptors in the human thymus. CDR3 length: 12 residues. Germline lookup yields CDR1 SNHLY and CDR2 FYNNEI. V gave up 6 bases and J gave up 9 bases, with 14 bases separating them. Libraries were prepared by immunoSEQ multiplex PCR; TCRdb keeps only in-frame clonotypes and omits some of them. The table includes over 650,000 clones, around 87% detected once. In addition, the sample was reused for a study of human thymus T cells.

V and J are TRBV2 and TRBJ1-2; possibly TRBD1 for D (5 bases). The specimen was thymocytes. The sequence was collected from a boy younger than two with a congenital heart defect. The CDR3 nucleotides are TGTGCCAGCAGCGGGACTAGTGAGCGCTACACCTTC. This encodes CASSGTSERYTF.